The 21 T cell receptor beta chains listed next were all sequenced from one sample in a study of blood T cell repertoires in COVID-19. Profiling relied on immunoSEQ multiplex PCR, and the TCRdb table lists in-frame clones only, not all of them. The table shows approximately 100,000 clones, with over 80% occurring only once. The source material was peripheral blood. Source of these receptors: a man aged 50 or older with active COVID-19.

V gene TRBV13 combines with J gene TRBJ2-7; TRBD2 matches 10 bases. The CDR3 sequence is 18 residues long. Losses at the gene ends were 1 base for V and 5 bases for J; bases not matched to a gene: 14. Germline CDR1 and CDR2: PRHDT and FYEKMQ (reference sequence). This chain's CDR3 is CASSLVHPAGGPPDEQYF. In DNA, the CDR3 is TGTGCCAGCAGCTTAGTGCATCCAGCGGGAGGGCCTCCAGACGAGCAGTACTTC.

The rearrangement joins TRBV6-5 to TRBJ2-7, with a tentative D call TRBD1 (6 bases). Germline V gene data show CDR1 as MNHEY and CDR2 as SVGAGI. Between the trimmed V and J ends, which lost 6 bases and 5 bases, there was a span of 17 bases. The CDR3 runs to 14 residues. DNA of the CDR3: TGTGCCAGCAGCCAATTCAGGGGAGCACACGAGCAGTACTTC. The encoded protein is CASSQFRGAHEQYF.

The chain links TRBV28 to TRBJ1-1; TRBD1 matches at 7 bases. Trimming took 5 bases from V and 4 from J; bases not matched to a gene: 7. The CDR3 has 14 amino acids. CDR1 and CDR2 from the germline V gene are MDHEN and SYDVKM. CDR3 protein: CASSPRGVSTEAFF. As DNA, the CDR3 is TGTGCCAGCAGTCCCAGGGGGGTGAGCACTGAAGCTTTCTTT.

The chain employs TRBV12-2 and TRBJ2-1; TRBD2, the D gene given by the table, was not confirmed from the DNA. TRBV12-2 is tagged as a pseudogene. The length of the CDR3 is 13 residues. The CDR3 here is CASRYRLVSKEFF. CDR3 DNA: TGTGCAAGTCGCTATAGACTAGTCTCGAAGGAGTTCTTC.

The rearrangement joins TRBV5-1 to TRBJ2-6; 11 bases are shared with TRBD1. The CDR3 sequence is 18 residues long. Germline loops: CDR1 SGHRS, CDR2 YFSETQ. Trimming took 4 bases from V and 1 from J; bases not matched to a gene: 7. CDR3 amino acids: CASSQPGQGVSGANVLTF. The CDR3, as DNA: TGCGCCAGCAGCCAACCGGGACAGGGGGTTTCTGGGGCCAACGTCCTGACTTTC.

The rearrangement links TRBV19 to TRBJ2-1, with TRBD2 identical over 13 bases. V trimming: 5 bases; J trimming: 7 bases; junction bases outside the gene matches: 11. This CDR3 is built from 17 residues. Germline CDR1 LNHDA, CDR2 SQIVND (reference sequence). CDR3 coding DNA: TGTGCCAGTAGTTTTACTTCCGGGACTAGCGGGATTAATGAGCAGTTCTTC. It translates to CASSFTSGTSGINEQFF. The complete variable domain, with remaining parts taken from reference TRBV19 and TRBJ2-1, reads DGGITQSPKYLFRKEGQNVTLSCEQNLNHDAMYWYRQDPGQGLRLIYYSQIVNDFQKGDIAEGYSVSREKKESFPLTVTSAQKNPTAFYLCASSFTSGTSGINEQFFGPGTRLTVL.

DNA of the CDR3: TGTGCCAGCAGCCAAGGATATACAGAGAACACTGAAGCTTTCTTT. Its translation is CASSQGYTENTEAFF. The chain has TRBV3-1 (or the pseudogene TRBV3-2) and TRBJ1-1; D is ambiguous. The CDR3 is 15 residues long. Germline CDR1 and CDR2: LGHDT and YNNKEL (reference sequence). The V end was cut by 1 base, the J end by 1 base, with 10 bases between.

In its sample, this clone was seen once. The V gene is TRBV13, the J gene TRBJ1-1; maybe TRBD1 (5 bases). Germline CDR1 is PRHDT and CDR2 is FYEKMQ (reference sequence). The CDR3 sequence is 14 residues long. Trimming took off 5 bases at V and 4 bases at J, with 14 bases between the two ends. The CDR3: CASSLPRDSTEAFF. The CDR3 DNA sequence: TGTGCCAGCAGCCTCCCCAGGGATAGCACTGAAGCTTTCTTT.

The V gene is TRBV7-3, the J gene TRBJ1-6; D is unclear. Germline V lookup: CDR1 SGHTA, CDR2 FQGTGA. V lost 5 bases and J 7 bases, leaving 15 bases between the germline ends. The length of the CDR3 is 15 residues. This CDR3 reads CASSRAGGGNSPLHF. The CDR3 DNA reads TGTGCCAGCAGCCGGGCAGGTGGAGGGAATTCACCCCTCCACTTT.

This clone was counted only a few times. This rearrangement joins TRBV2 to TRBJ1-5; 7 positions match TRBD1. CDR3 length equals 14 residues. With V trimmed by 4 bases and J by 4 bases, 4 bases remained unmatched. Germline CDR1 is SNHLY and CDR2 is FYNNEI. The CDR3 sequence is CASSAQGDNQPQHF. For the CDR3, the DNA is TGTGCCAGCAGTGCGCAGGGGGATAATCAGCCCCAGCATTTT.

The rearrangement joins TRBV28 to TRBJ2-3; the D gene is possibly TRBD1 (7 bases). Germline values: CDR1 MDHEN, CDR2 SYDVKM. The V end was cut by 2 bases, the J end by 3 bases, with 15 bases between. This CDR3 is 16 amino acids long. CDR3 DNA: TGTGCCAGCAGTTTACAACAGGGGAGGAGGACAGATACGCAGTATTTT. Translating it yields CASSLQQGRRTDTQYF.

V gene TRBV4-1 combines with J gene TRBJ1-5; D remains ambiguous. The V gene lost 0 bases and the J gene lost 4 bases, with 16 bases spanning the gap. Germline CDR1 reads MGHRA; CDR2 reads YSYEKL. There are 17 residues in the CDR3. The CDR3 coding sequence is TGCGCCAGCAGCCAAGAATGGCCAGGACTTAAGAATCAGCCCCAGCATTTT. As protein: CASSQEWPGLKNQPQHF.

The chain has TRBV2 and TRBJ2-1; D is ambiguous. V dropped 1 base and J dropped 4 bases, with 5 bases sitting between them. Germline values: CDR1 SNHLY, CDR2 FYNNEI. The CDR3 totals 13 residues. The CDR3, as DNA: TGTGCCAGCAGTGAAGTCAATTACAATGAGCAGTTCTTC. This codes for CASSEVNYNEQFF.

The J gene is TRBJ2-7, the V gene TRBV6-1; D possibly corresponds to TRBD2 (6 bases). The CDR3 covers 15 residues. CDR1 and CDR2 from the germline V gene are MNHNS and SASEGT. V was trimmed by 0 bases and J by 6 bases, leaving 15 bases between them. CDR3 sequence (DNA): TGTGCCAGCAGTGAAGCGGGACTCCCGGTCCCCGAGCAGTACTTC. Translating it yields CASSEAGLPVPEQYF.

This clone appeared a few times. The chain has TRBV7-6 and TRBJ2-2, with a possible D match to TRBD1 (6 bases). V shed 1 base and J shed 3 bases, with 9 bases lying between them. Germline V gene sequence: CDR1 SGHVS, CDR2 FNYEAQ. The CDR3 covers 15 residues. The CDR3 sequence is CASSLGQGYTGELFF. CDR3 DNA: TGTGCCAGCAGCTTAGGCCAGGGGTACACCGGGGAGCTGTTTTTT.

J is TRBJ1-5 and V is TRBV11-2; TRBD1 agrees at 8 bases. The CDR3 extends over 15 amino acids. CDR1 and CDR2 from the germline V gene are SGHAT and FQNNGV. Trimming removed 0 bases from V and 7 bases from J; junction bases left unmatched: 5. The CDR3 loop reads CASSLDRGRAQPQHF. The CDR3 DNA reads as TGTGCCAGCAGCTTAGACAGGGGGCGAGCACAGCCCCAGCATTTT.

This chain joins TRBV7-9 and TRBJ1-1; the D gene is possibly TRBD1 (5 bases). The germline V and J ends were trimmed by 5 bases and 0 bases, with 13 bases remaining between them. CDR1 SEHNR and CDR2 FQNEAQ come from the germline V gene (reference sequence). The CDR3 is made up of 15 amino acids. The CDR3 DNA sequence: TGTGCCAGCAGCCCACGAGACAGAATGAACACTGAAGCTTTCTTT. As protein: CASSPRDRMNTEAFF.

V and J are TRBV7-2 and TRBJ2-1; no definite D call. The V gene's germline CDR1 is SGHTA and CDR2 FQGNSA. The CDR3 is made up of 14 amino acids. Trimming removed 5 bases at V and 2 bases at J, with 10 bases between. CDR3 protein: CASSAQEAYNEQFF. The CDR3 DNA is TGTGCCAGCAGCGCGCAAGAAGCCTACAATGAGCAGTTCTTC.

V is TRBV6-1 and J is TRBJ1-1; no clear D gene. Germline V lookup: CDR1 MNHNS, CDR2 SASEGT. The CDR3 covers 15 residues. V lost 3 bases and J 5 bases, leaving 16 bases between the germline ends. The CDR3 DNA sequence: TGTGCCAGCAGTGACGACACTCGGCGAGGGACTGAAGCTTTCTTT. Translating it yields CASSDDTRRGTEAFF.

J is TRBJ1-4 and V is TRBV6-5, with D perhaps TRBD1 (6 bases). Trimming pared 2 bases from V and 4 bases from J, leaving 11 bases between. Germline CDR1 MNHEY, CDR2 SVGAGI. The CDR3 has 15 amino acids. CDR3 protein: CASSYGGQINEKLFF. The DNA of the CDR3 is TGTGCCAGCAGTTACGGCGGACAGATTAATGAAAAACTGTTTTTT.

This chain joins TRBV19 and TRBJ2-6; TRBD1 might be the D (5 bases). CDR3 length: 16 residues. The germline CDR1 and CDR2 sequences are LNHDA and SQIVND (reference sequence). V dropped 3 bases and J dropped 4 bases, with 13 bases sitting between them. The CDR3 coding sequence is TGTGCCAGTAGTATCACAGGTCAGGCCGGGGCCAACGTCCTGACTTTC. It codes for CASSITGQAGANVLTF.